Below are 3 T cell receptor beta chains sequenced from a single sample in a study of blood T cell repertoires in COVID-19. The data were produced by immunoSEQ multiplex PCR, yet TCRdb's version contains in-frame clones alone and is incomplete. The sample records tens of thousands of clones, approximately 82% being singletons. Sequenced input: peripheral blood. Receptors were obtained from a human donor in a cohort sampled during active COVID-19.

The chain joins TRBV10-2 to TRBJ2-3; no firm D call. V was pared by 5 bases and J by 4 bases, with 10 bases between. Germline V gives CDR1 WSHSY, CDR2 SAAADI. The CDR3 spans 13 residues. The CDR3 region is CASSPLRADTQYF. In DNA, the CDR3 is TGCGCCAGCAGTCCATTGAGAGCAGATACGCAGTATTTT.

J is TRBJ2-1 and V is TRBV18, with D possibly matching TRBD1 (5 bases). The V gene lost 3 bases and the J gene lost 7 bases, with 19 bases spanning the gap. CDR1 is KGHSH, CDR2 LQKENI, per germline. The CDR3 sequence is 16 residues long. CDR3 region: CASSPFVRVGSNEQFF. The CDR3, as DNA: TGTGCCAGCTCACCGTTTGTCAGGGTCGGCTCAAATGAGCAGTTCTTC.

The chain carries TRBV2 and TRBJ2-1, with D possibly matching TRBD1 (5 bases). This CDR3 spans 11 amino acids. From germline, CDR1 is SNHLY and CDR2 FYNNEI. V was pared by 6 bases and J by 9 bases, with 9 bases between. CDR3 sequence reads: CASREQGEQFF. CDR3 DNA: TGTGCCAGCAGGGAGCAGGGTGAGCAGTTCTTC.